One T cell receptor beta chain is described in this entry. This clonotype has only a few counts. Its antigen is still unknown. The record has no base qualities; no much larger clone is one base away. These data originate in a study of blood T cells in healthy people across ages (dated by TCRdb to the mid-2010s). As for the study more broadly: In model experiments, roughly one uniquely barcoded TCR beta cDNA molecule per two T cells was captured by template switching. To track age-related changes in TCR beta repertoire diversity, the study relied on deep sequencing normalized with unique cDNA molecular identifiers. The donors were split into four age groups: young (average around 15 years), middle-aged (39), aged (62) and long-lived (82). To avoid experimental bias, donors of different ages were distributed randomly across sequencing lanes. Using the same blood draw, the study looked at two additional independent replicas of 1 million unique cDNA reads for two donors, one aged 18 to 29 and the other aged 80 or older. Overall results and qualifications from the work: Observed TCR beta diversity per million T cells fell roughly linearly with age, and a significant reduction was already apparent by age around 40. The long-lived group showed more naive CD4+ T cells, fewer expanded clones and increased TCR diversity than the aged group, suggesting age selection. Observed TCR beta diversity correlated strongly with the percentage of naive T cells measured by flow cytometry. Conclusive comparison of naive and antigen-experienced compartments was prevented by the profiling of bulk unsorted PBMCs. Estimates of total diversity from one million sequenced T cells were regarded as lower bounds and underestimates. Because the CMV infection status of the donors was unknown, age-related changes in expanded clonotypes may potentially have been confounded.

Library preparation used 5' RACE. TCRdb lists the instrument as Illumina HiSeq 2500. A second PCR of roughly 6 to 11 cycles was run with a J-beta primer mix and a sample-barcoded 5' primer. A template-switch 5' adaptor carrying 12 random nucleotides introduced a unique molecular identifier onto each TCR beta cDNA molecule. At least 2.5 million CDR3-containing paired-end reads were obtained from each sample. First-strand cDNA was synthesized from all RNA with the Mint cDNA synthesis kit, primed by a TRBC-specific oligonucleotide. All cDNA was treated with uracil-DNA glycosylase and then went through a first 18-cycle PCR with the universal primers M1SS and BC2_uni_R. On the authors' methods: For normalization, 1 million high-quality reads were randomly selected from each sample, with every read carrying a distinct molecular identifier. Reads sharing molecular identifiers were discarded rather than binned into consensus sequences. CDR3 identification, clonotype clustering and error correction used MiTCR with a Q25 quality threshold and the strictest error-elimination algorithm. A nonparametric unseen species model with Euler transformation was used to estimate lower-bound total TCR beta diversity. In TCRdb, the public reads were trimmed at Q25 with fastp and aligned with MiXCR, with productive beta chains retained. Each CDR3 protein gets just one entry, which takes the most common genes and DNA from the rows behind it. TCRdb, not the authors, supplied the V and J calls. Counted in this sample were around 1.7 million distinct CDR3 sequences; under 30% of them appeared once. The top ten clones comprise roughly 8% of the sample.

Donors were 35 to 40 systemically healthy Caucasian individuals from Russia aged roughly 6 to 90 years. Each donor gave approximately 9.3 milliliters of peripheral blood, collected into EDTA-treated Vacutainer tubes. Ficoll-Paque density-gradient centrifugation was used to isolate PBMCs, with at least 7 million per sample. Trizol reagent was used to extract total RNA from the PBMCs, yielding at least 5.5 micrograms per sample. For every donor, flow cytometry on a PBMC aliquot measured the percentage of naive CD45RAhigh/CD27high T cells. The CDR3 starts with the cysteine, ends with the phenylalanine, and has 15 residues. The read is trimmed to its CDR3 DNA, 45 bases read in frame from base 1. V gives up 1 base and J gives up 1 base, and the segment between their germline ends measures 10 bases. The germline V gene (reference sequence) specifies SEHNR as CDR1 and FQNEAQ as CDR2.

This clonotype was obtained from a woman aged 30 to 39 in good health. This receptor chain uses TRBV7-9 and TRBJ2-5; D gene: possibly TRBD1, on 5 matching bases. The specimen was blood. The nucleotides read TGTGCCAGCAGCTTAGTTGGGGCTACCCAAGAGACCCAGTACTTC. This encodes CASSLVGATQETQYF. With the rest looked up from the reference TRBV7-9 and TRBJ2-5 genes rather than sequenced, the full variable domain is DTGVSQNPRHKITKRGQNVTFRCDPISEHNRLYWYRQTLGQGPEFLTYFQNEAQLEKSRLLSDRFSAERPKGSFSTLEIQRTEQGDSAMYLCASSLVGATQETQYFGPGTRLLVL.